Sequencing of this TCR beta chain was carried out in a study of beta chain features in type 1 diabetes. Study-wide points: In all four CD4+ subsets, TCRB CDR3 length was significantly, moderately reduced in type 1 diabetes.

Investigators reverse transcribed all isolated RNA, so they sequenced expressed TCRB transcripts. Sequencing was performed with immunoSEQ multiplex PCR; in TCRdb, only in-frame clones are kept and a portion is missing. The data hold 200,000 to 250,000 clones, with about 70% observed a single time. Trimming took off 4 bases at V and 7 bases at J, with 14 bases between the two ends. The CDR3 is 13 amino acids. Germline CDR1 SGHNT, CDR2 YYREEE (reference sequence). Comment on this clone: Its specificity is unknown.

The sequence came from a man in his thirties or forties in good health. The chain combines TRBV5-4 with TRBJ1-2, with D possibly being TRBD1 (5 bases). Sample: naive CD4+ T cells from blood. The CDR3 bases are TGTGCCAGCAGCCTCGAAGCCAGGGCTGGCTACACCTTC. It codes for CASSLEARAGYTF.